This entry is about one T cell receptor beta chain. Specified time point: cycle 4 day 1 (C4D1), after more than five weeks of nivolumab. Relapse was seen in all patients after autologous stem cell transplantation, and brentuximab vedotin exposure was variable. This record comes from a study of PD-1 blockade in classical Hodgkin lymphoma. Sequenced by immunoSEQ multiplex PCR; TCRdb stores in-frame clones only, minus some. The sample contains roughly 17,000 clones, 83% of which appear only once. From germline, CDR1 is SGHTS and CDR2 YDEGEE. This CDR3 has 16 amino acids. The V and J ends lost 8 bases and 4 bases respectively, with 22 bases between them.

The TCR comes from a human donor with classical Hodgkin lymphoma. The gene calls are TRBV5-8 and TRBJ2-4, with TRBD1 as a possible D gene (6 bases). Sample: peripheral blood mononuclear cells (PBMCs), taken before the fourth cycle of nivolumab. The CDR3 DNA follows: TGTGCCAGTGACAGGCCCACCGGGGCCGTAAAAAACATTCAGTACTTC. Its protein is CASDRPTGAVKNIQYF. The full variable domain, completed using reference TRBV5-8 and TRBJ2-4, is EAGVTQSPTHLIKTRGQQATLRCSPISGHTSVYWYQQALGLGLQFLLWYDEGEERNRGNFPPRFSGRQFPNYSSELNVNALELEDSALYLCASDRPTGAVKNIQYFGAGTRLSVL.